This passage covers 28 T cell receptor beta chains from one sample sequenced in a study of blood T cell repertoires in COVID-19. Produced via immunoSEQ multiplex PCR; TCRdb's table is partial and in-frame only. Of some 460,000 clones listed, 87% are singletons. What was sequenced was PBMCs or T cells enriched from blood (not recorded which). The receptors here all came from a woman aged 18-29 years with acute COVID-19.

This clone appeared a single time. V is TRBV9 and J is TRBJ1-6; D is unresolved. The germline V gene has CDR1 SGDLS and CDR2 YYNGEE. The V gene lost 0 bases and the J gene lost 10 bases, with 17 bases spanning the gap. This CDR3 has 16 amino acids. The CDR3 region is CASSVAETARGSPLHF. CDR3 coding DNA: TGTGCCAGCAGCGTAGCGGAAACAGCGCGCGGGTCACCCCTCCACTTT.

This chain joins TRBV9 and TRBJ2-3; 7 nucleotides align to TRBD2. Germline values: CDR1 SGDLS, CDR2 YYNGEE. Trimming at V came to 0 bases and at J to 4 bases, leaving 8 bases not matched to a gene. CDR3 size: 16 residues. The CDR3, as DNA: TGTGCCAGCAGCGTAGAGGGAGGGAGAGGGGCAGATACGCAGTATTTT. This translates into CASSVEGGRGADTQYF.

The chain carries TRBV28 and TRBJ2-7, with 7 bases aligning to TRBD1. V lost 7 bases to trimming and J lost 3 bases; unmatched junction nucleotides: 6. Germline CDR1 reads MDHEN; CDR2 reads SYDVKM. The CDR3 covers 13 residues. CDR3 residues: CASKRDSRYEQYF. The CDR3 coding sequence is TGTGCCAGCAAGAGGGACAGCCGCTACGAGCAGTACTTC.

The chain carries TRBV4-2 and TRBJ1-1, with D possibly being TRBD1 (6 bases). V was shortened by 0 bases and J by 4 bases, with 12 bases between the two germline ends. Germline V gene sequence: CDR1 LGHNA, CDR2 YNFKEQ. CDR3 length equals 15 residues. The CDR3 is CASSQETAGATEAFF. The CDR3 DNA sequence: TGTGCCAGCAGCCAAGAGACGGCAGGGGCCACTGAAGCTTTCTTT.

This clone appeared once. The chain links TRBV9 to TRBJ1-6; perhaps TRBD1 as D (6 bases). Between the trimmed V and J ends, which lost 3 bases and 2 bases, there was a span of 15 bases. This CDR3 comprises 17 residues. CDR1 is SGDLS and CDR2 is YYNGEE in the germline V gene. CDR3: CASSAGGAGPYNSPLHF. Written as DNA, the CDR3 is TGTGCCAGCAGCGCGGGGGGGGCAGGGCCCTATAATTCACCCCTCCACTTT.

The chain combines TRBV3-1 (or the pseudogene TRBV3-2) with TRBJ1-5, with D perhaps TRBD1 (5 bases). Trimming took off 3 bases at V and 5 bases at J, with 11 bases between the two ends. This CDR3 spans 14 amino acids. Germline loops: CDR1 LGHDT, CDR2 YNNKEL (reference sequence). The CDR3 nucleotides are TGTGCCAGCAGCCAGGGGCACAAAGATCAGCCCCAGCATTTT. Amino acid sequence: CASSQGHKDQPQHF.

The gene calls are TRBV6-5 and TRBJ2-3; TRBD2 matches at 10 bases. The CDR3 loop spans 16 amino acids. J lost 5 bases, V lost 0 bases, and 5 bases had no gene match. CDR1 and CDR2 (germline): MNHEY, SVGAGI. The CDR3 nucleotides are TGTGCCAGCAGTTACTCAGCGGGGGGGCTCGGAGATACGCAGTATTTT. This encodes CASSYSAGGLGDTQYF.

The chain combines TRBV7-9 with TRBJ1-3; D gene unclear. Germline V gene data show CDR1 as SEHNR and CDR2 as FQNEAQ (reference sequence). Trimming removed 5 bases at V and 4 bases at J, with 9 bases between. The CDR3 has 13 amino acids. The chain's CDR3 is CASSPFGGNTIYF. The DNA of the CDR3 is TGTGCCAGCAGCCCATTCGGGGGAAACACCATATATTTT.

The chain carries TRBV11-2 and TRBJ1-6; 8 nucleotides align to TRBD1. The ends lost 4 bases at V and 2 bases at J; junction bases unmatched: 4. This CDR3 is built from 16 residues. CDR1 and CDR2 (germline): SGHAT, FQNNGV. The DNA for the CDR3 is TGTGCCAGCAGCTCCCCGGACAGGGCCTATAATTCACCCCTCCACTTT. It yields the protein CASSSPDRAYNSPLHF.

The genes are TRBV6-5 and TRBJ1-5; D remains ambiguous. The length of the CDR3 is 15 residues. The germline V gene encodes CDR1 MNHEY and CDR2 SVGAGI. The ends were cut back, 4 bases at V and 7 bases at J, with 17 bases in the middle. CDR3 nucleotides: TGTGCCAGCAGTTCCAGCGATATTTCTCGCCAGCCCCAGCATTTT. Protein product: CASSSSDISRQPQHF.

The chain couples TRBV7-8 to TRBJ1-3; D is unresolved. CDR1 SGHVS and CDR2 FQNEAQ come from the germline V gene. The CDR3 has 15 residues. Trimming shortened V by 5 bases and J by 1 base, and 12 bases separated the two germline ends. This chain's CDR3 is CASSPRGGSGNTIYF. In nucleotides, the CDR3 is TGTGCCAGCAGCCCCCGAGGCGGATCTGGAAACACCATATATTTT. Drawing the rest from reference TRBV7-8 and TRBJ1-3, the complete variable domain is GAGVSQSPRYKVAKRGQDVALRCDPISGHVSLFWYQQALGQGPEFLTYFQNEAQLDKSGLPSDRFFAERPEGSVSTLKIQRTQQEDSAVYLCASSPRGGSGNTIYFGEGSWLTVV.

This sequence joins TRBV5-5 and TRBJ2-3, with 14 nucleotides matching TRBD2. CDR3 length: 16 amino acids. Germline loops: CDR1 SGHKS, CDR2 YYEKEE (reference sequence). V trimming: 3 bases; J trimming: 2 bases; junction bases outside the gene matches: 2. This CDR3 is CASSWGLAGDTDTQYF. The CDR3 region has the DNA TGTGCCAGCAGCTGGGGACTAGCGGGAGACACAGATACGCAGTATTTT.

The V gene is TRBV19, the J gene TRBJ1-1, with TRBD1 matching over 8 bases. The CDR3 runs to 14 residues. V lost 1 base to trimming and J lost 5 bases; unmatched junction nucleotides: 3. CDR1 is LNHDA and CDR2 is SQIVND in the germline V gene (reference sequence). CDR3 coding DNA: TGTGCCAGTAGTATAGGGACAGGGATAACTGAAGCTTTCTTT. Protein sequence: CASSIGTGITEAFF.

The chain carries TRBV18 and TRBJ1-5; D is unresolved. V lost 0 bases, J lost 0 bases, and 6 bases lay in between. The CDR3 contains 15 residues. Germline V gene data show CDR1 as KGHSH and CDR2 as LQKENI. CDR3 sequence reads: CASSPPPGSNQPQHF. The DNA for the CDR3 is TGTGCCAGCTCACCACCACCCGGTAGCAATCAGCCCCAGCATTTT. Looking up the rest from reference TRBV18 and TRBJ1-5 gives the full variable domain: NAGVMQNPRHLVRRRGQEARLRCSPMKGHSHVYWYRQLPEEGLKFMVYLQKENIIDESGMPKERFSAEFPKEGPSILRIQQVVRGDSAAYFCASSPPPGSNQPQHFGDGTRLSIL.

The V gene is TRBV11-3, the J gene TRBJ1-3; D ambiguous. Between the trimmed V and J ends, which lost 8 bases and 1 base, there was a span of 9 bases. The CDR3 length is 13 residues. Germline V gene sequence: CDR1 SGHNT, CDR2 YENEEA. CDR3 coding DNA: TGTGCCAGCGCAGGAGGATCTGGAAACACCATATATTTT. This codes for CASAGGSGNTIYF.

This clone was seen only once. V gene TRBV9 combines with J gene TRBJ1-2; D is unclear. Deletions cut 3 bases from V and 0 bases from J, with 9 bases between. The CDR3 runs 14 residues. Germline V gene lookup returns CDR1 SGDLS and CDR2 YYNGEE. This CDR3 reads CASSGHLSNYGYTF. DNA of the CDR3: TGTGCCAGCAGCGGACATCTTTCTAACTATGGCTACACCTTC.

V usage is TRBV29-1 and J usage is TRBJ1-4, with no clear D. V gave up 7 bases and J gave up 4 bases, with 7 bases separating them. Germline CDR1 is SQVTM and CDR2 is ANQGSEA. This CDR3 is built from 11 residues. Here the CDR3 DNA reads TGCAGCGCGGACTTTAATGAAAAACTGTTTTTT. Amino acids: CSADFNEKLFF. The full variable domain, with the rest looked up from reference TRBV29-1 and TRBJ1-4, is SAVISQKPSRDICQRGTSLTIQCQVDSQVTMMFWYRQQPGQSLTLIATANQGSEATYESGFVIDKFPISRPNLTFSTLTVSNMSPEDSSIYLCSADFNEKLFFGSGTQLSVL.

The J gene is TRBJ1-2, the V gene TRBV6-6; TRBD1 might be the D (6 bases). Trimming pared 6 bases from V and 7 bases from J, leaving 15 bases between. This CDR3 comprises 13 residues. The germline V gene encodes CDR1 MNHNY and CDR2 SVGAGI (reference sequence). The CDR3 is CASRRTQGAGYTF. In DNA form, the CDR3 reads TGTGCCAGCAGACGTACACAGGGAGCTGGCTACACCTTC.

The count of this clone is one. The CDR3, as DNA: TGTGCCAGCAGTGTGTCCCGGGACAGGGTTTACTATGGCTACACCTTC. Its translation: CASSVSRDRVYYGYTF. The chain uses TRBV6-1 and TRBJ1-2; 9 nucleotides agree with TRBD1. Germline CDR1 is MNHNS and CDR2 is SASEGT. V trimming: 4 bases; J trimming: 3 bases; junction bases outside the gene matches: 9. The CDR3 length is 16 residues.

This clone was detected once. The chain carries TRBV29-1 and TRBJ2-7; 7 bases agree with TRBD1. V trimming: 4 bases; J trimming: 2 bases; junction bases outside the gene matches: 2. CDR1 SQVTM and CDR2 ANQGSEA come from the germline V gene. The CDR3 sequence is 12 residues long. As DNA, the CDR3 is TGCAGCGTTGGGACAGGTCCCTACGAGCAGTACTTC. Amino acids: CSVGTGPYEQYF.

The chain uses TRBV2 and TRBJ1-5, with D perhaps matching TRBD1 (6 bases). The ends were cut back, 6 bases at V and 0 bases at J, with 9 bases in the middle. The V gene's germline CDR1 is SNHLY and CDR2 FYNNEI. The CDR3 has 14 residues. The chain's CDR3 is CASRPGVSNQPQHF. Here the CDR3 DNA reads TGTGCCAGCAGACCAGGGGTTAGCAATCAGCCCCAGCATTTT.

The chain uses TRBV9 and TRBJ1-3; D is possibly TRBD1 (6 bases). This CDR3 is 14 amino acids long. Germline loops: CDR1 SGDLS, CDR2 YYNGEE. V dropped 4 bases and J dropped 7 bases, with 15 bases sitting between them. The CDR3 DNA reads as TGTGCCAGCAGCTCAACAGGGAATTCTAACACCATATATTTT. Amino acid sequence: CASSSTGNSNTIYF. The full variable domain, completed using reference TRBV9 and TRBJ1-3, is DSGVTQTPKHLITATGQRVTLRCSPRSGDLSVYWYQQSLDQGLQFLIQYYNGEERAKGNILERFSAQQFPDLHSELNLSSLELGDSALYFCASSSTGNSNTIYFGEGSWLTVV.

The V and J genes are TRBV28 and TRBJ2-7, with a tentative D call TRBD2 (6 bases). Germline CDR1 reads MDHEN; CDR2 reads SYDVKM. Trimming took 7 bases from V and 3 from J, leaving 19 bases between them. This CDR3 spans 15 amino acids. In DNA, the CDR3 is TGTGCCAGCACTTCACCGGGACTCCCGCTCTACGAGCAGTACTTC. It yields the protein CASTSPGLPLYEQYF.

The rearrangement links TRBV27 to TRBJ2-7, with TRBD1 as a possible D gene (6 bases). The germline V and J ends were trimmed by 0 bases and 7 bases, with 10 bases remaining between them. From germline, CDR1 is MNHEY and CDR2 SMNVEV (reference sequence). The CDR3 consists of 13 residues. The CDR3 sequence: CASSLSTGREQYF. Written as DNA, the CDR3 is TGTGCCAGCAGTTTATCGACAGGAAGGGAGCAGTACTTC.

V is TRBV18 and J is TRBJ2-5, with D tentatively TRBD1 (6 bases). Germline CDR1 and CDR2: KGHSH and LQKENI. V lost 2 bases and J lost 1, with 11 bases in between. This CDR3 comprises 15 residues. The DNA for the CDR3 is TGTGCCAGCTCACCAAACGGCAGGGGCCAAGAGACCCAGTACTTC. Translating it yields CASSPNGRGQETQYF.

This chain links TRBV5-1 with TRBJ1-4, with 9 bases aligning to TRBD1. CDR1 and CDR2 from the germline V gene are SGHRS and YFSETQ. There are 14 residues in the CDR3. V lost 8 bases and J lost 4; bases outside the gene matches: 6. The CDR3 DNA follows: TGCGCCAGTAGGGTGGACAGGGGTAATGAAAAACTGTTTTTT. Encoded protein: CASRVDRGNEKLFF. The full variable domain, rest sourced from reference TRBV5-1 and TRBJ1-4, is KAGVTQTPRYLIKTRGQQVTLSCSPISGHRSVSWYQQTPGQGLQFLFEYFSETQRNKGNFPGRFSGRQFSNSRSEMNVSTLELGDSALYLCASRVDRGNEKLFFGSGTQLSVL.

The CDR3 loop reads CASSLVGGSSYEQYF. CDR3 sequence (DNA): TGTGCCAGCAGCTTAGTGGGGGGATCCTCCTACGAGCAGTACTTC. The chain combines TRBV7-2 with TRBJ2-7, with D perhaps matching TRBD2 (6 bases). The CDR3 extends over 15 amino acids. V gave up 1 base and J gave up 0 bases, with 10 bases separating them. The germline V gene has CDR1 SGHTA and CDR2 FQGNSA.

This clone was recorded only once. This chain uses TRBV10-3 with TRBJ2-1; TRBD2 matches 15 bases. Germline V gene lookup returns CDR1 ENHRY and CDR2 SYGVKD. The CDR3 runs to 13 residues. V trimming: 4 bases; J trimming: 16 bases; junction bases outside the gene matches: 5. The CDR3 nucleotides read TGTGCCATCAGTGGGACTAGCGGGGGGGCCGAATTCTTC. The encoded protein is CAISGTSGGAEFF.